This T cell receptor beta chain came from a study of T cell repertoires in cytomegalovirus infection. Background on the study: Indications of both CMV infection and matching HLA type were provided by public TCR beta signatures.

TCRdb reanalysed the reads using MiXCR and keeps one entry per CDR3 protein. This sample carries roughly 640,000 distinct CDR3 sequences, 24% of them seen once, and the ten largest clones take around 7.6%. The CDR3 totals 16 residues. Germline CDR1 reads SGDLS; CDR2 reads YYNGEE. The V and J ends lost 2 bases and 2 bases respectively, with 11 bases between them. This receptor was obtained from a human donor in good health (CMV status not recorded). Some clones in this sample may be carry-over from other donors' samples. Specimen: CD8+ T cells from PBMCs. J is TRBJ2-6 and V is TRBV9; no definite D call. In DNA form, the CDR3 reads TGTGCCAGCAGCGTCAGGACCCAACCTGGGGCCAACGTCCTGACTTTC. Translated, it gives CASSVRTQPGANVLTF.